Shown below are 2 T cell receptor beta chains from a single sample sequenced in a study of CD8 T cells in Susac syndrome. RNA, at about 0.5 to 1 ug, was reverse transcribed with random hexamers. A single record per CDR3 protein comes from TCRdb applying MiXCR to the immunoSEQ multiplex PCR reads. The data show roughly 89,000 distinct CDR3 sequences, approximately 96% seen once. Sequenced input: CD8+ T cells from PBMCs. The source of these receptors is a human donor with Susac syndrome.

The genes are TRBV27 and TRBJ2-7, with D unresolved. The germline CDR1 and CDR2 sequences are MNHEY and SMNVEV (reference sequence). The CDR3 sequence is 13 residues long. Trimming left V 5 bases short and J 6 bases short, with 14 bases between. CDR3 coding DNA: TGTGCCAGCAGTCCCCCCGTCCCGGGCGAGCAGTACTTC. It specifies CASSPPVPGEQYF.

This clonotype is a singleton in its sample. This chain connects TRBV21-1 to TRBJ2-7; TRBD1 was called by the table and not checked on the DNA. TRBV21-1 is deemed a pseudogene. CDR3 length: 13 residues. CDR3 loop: CATQTGSSYEQYF. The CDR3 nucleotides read TGTGCCACCCAGACAGGGAGCTCCTACGAGCAGTACTTC.